This entry lists 27 T cell receptor beta chains sequenced from one sample in a study of CD8 T cells in Susac syndrome. An input of about 0.5 to 1 ug of RNA was subjected to reverse transcription using random hexamers. A single record per CDR3 protein comes from TCRdb applying MiXCR to the immunoSEQ multiplex PCR reads. The table includes just under 150,000 distinct CDR3 sequences, approximately 93% detected once. The specimen sequenced was CD4+ T cells from PBMCs. These TCRs come from a human donor in good health.

This clonotype was picked up a small number of times. The chain recombines TRBV6-2 or TRBV6-3 with TRBJ2-7, with 11 bases that match TRBD2. CDR1 and CDR2 from the germline V gene are MNHEY and SVGEGT. The CDR3 contains 17 residues. The trim removed 0 bases at V and 5 bases at J, leaving 9 bases unmatched. DNA for the CDR3: TGTGCCAGCAGTTACTCCCGTCAGGCGGGACTAGCGGACGAGCAGTACTTC. Protein sequence: CASSYSRQAGLADEQYF.

J is TRBJ1-5 and V is TRBV2; D is possibly TRBD1 (6 bases). Germline V lookup: CDR1 SNHLY, CDR2 FYNNEI. The ends were cut back, 6 bases at V and 6 bases at J, with 15 bases in the middle. The CDR3 sequence is 14 residues long. CDR3 nucleotide sequence: TGTGCCAGCAGCCTTAGGGGGGTCATTCAGCCCCAGCATTTT. Protein: CASSLRGVIQPQHF.

The genes are TRBV5-1 and TRBJ2-3, with D possibly matching TRBD2 (6 bases). Germline values: CDR1 SGHRS, CDR2 YFSETQ. The CDR3 has 14 residues. Trimming took off 4 bases at V and 6 bases at J, with 15 bases between the two ends. CDR3 residues: CASSTGLGQDTQYF. CDR3 bases: TGCGCCAGCAGCACGGGACTCGGCCAGGATACGCAGTATTTT. Full variable domain (rest looked up from reference TRBV5-1 and TRBJ2-3): KAGVTQTPRYLIKTRGQQVTLSCSPISGHRSVSWYQQTPGQGLQFLFEYFSETQRNKGNFPGRFSGRQFSNSRSEMNVSTLELGDSALYLCASSTGLGQDTQYFGPGTRLTVL.

This chain links TRBV10-3 with TRBJ1-1; D is perhaps TRBD1 (6 bases). The V gene lost 1 base and the J gene lost 6 bases, with 9 bases spanning the gap. CDR3 length equals 13 residues. Germline CDR1 is ENHRY and CDR2 is SYGVKD. In DNA, the CDR3 is TGTGCCATCAGTGAGTGGGGGGCGGCTGAAGCTTTCTTT. This sequence encodes CAISEWGAAEAFF.

V usage is TRBV29-1 and J usage is TRBJ2-1, with a weak D call TRBD1 (6 bases). The germline CDR1 and CDR2 sequences are SQVTM and ANQGSEA. Trimming cost V 3 bases and J 6 bases, with 12 bases left between them. CDR3 length: 13 amino acids. CDR3 residues: CSVERTVTNEQFF. CDR3 coding DNA: TGCAGCGTTGAGCGGACAGTAACCAATGAGCAGTTCTTC.

V is TRBV9 and J is TRBJ2-2; 14 bases agree with TRBD2. CDR1 is SGDLS, CDR2 YYNGEE, per germline. CDR3 length equals 16 residues. The J segment lost 8 bases and the V segment lost 3 bases, leaving 6 bases of the junction unmatched. Written as DNA, the CDR3 is TGTGCCAGCAGCGCGGGACTAGCGGGAGTCTCTGGGGAGCTGTTTTTT. It translates to CASSAGLAGVSGELFF.

The genes are TRBV12-3 or TRBV12-4 and TRBJ2-7; D not resolved. V was shortened by 4 bases and J by 4 bases, with 17 bases between the two germline ends. This CDR3 is built from 15 residues. The DNA of the CDR3 is TGTGCCAGCAGTTCACTTACCTTAGGAACTTACGAGCAGTACTTC. This translates into CASSSLTLGTYEQYF.

The chain employs TRBV12-3 or TRBV12-4 and TRBJ1-4, with D unclear. This CDR3 has 15 residues. Between the trimmed V and J ends, which lost 3 bases and 0 bases, there was a span of 8 bases. CDR3 residues: CASSFNRPTNEKLFF. The DNA for the CDR3 is TGTGCCAGCAGTTTCAATAGGCCAACTAATGAAAAACTGTTTTTT.

The CDR3 protein is CAWAPDSLGNQPQHF. Written as DNA, the CDR3 is TGTGCCTGGGCCCCGGACAGCTTAGGCAATCAGCCCCAGCATTTT. The chain has TRBV30 and TRBJ1-5, with D possibly TRBD1 on 6 matching bases. CDR3 length equals 15 residues. CDR1 is GTSNPN, CDR2 SVGIG, per germline (reference sequence). V shed 5 bases and J shed 2 bases, with 16 bases lying between them.

This clonotype was detected once. The chain couples TRBV3-1 to TRBJ2-3; a weak D match, TRBD1 (6 bases). The CDR3 totals 13 residues. Germline V CDR1 and CDR2: LGHDT, YNNKEL (reference sequence). The V end was cut by 4 bases, the J end by 7 bases, with 12 bases between. CDR3 protein: CASSPSRGNTQYF. The CDR3 nucleotides are TGTGCCAGCAGCCCCTCCAGGGGTAATACGCAGTATTTT.

Remarks on this clonotype: One end of the junction fails to match germline, which may point to a read error. The chain is built from TRBV19 and TRBJ1-1; the D gene is possibly TRBD1 (6 bases). The CDR3 spans 14 residues. Germline V gene data show CDR1 as LNHDA and CDR2 as SQIVND (reference sequence). The CDR3 DNA is TGTGCCAGTAGTGTAGACAGGAGGAACACTGAAGCTTTCTTT. Translating gives CASSVDRRNTEAFF.

The chain couples TRBV5-6 to TRBJ2-3; TRBD2 is a possible D gene (6 bases). This CDR3 is 18 amino acids long. Germline V lookup: CDR1 SGHDT, CDR2 YYEEEE. The V end was cut by 0 bases, the J end by 0 bases, with 17 bases between. The CDR3 region is CASSLGETRRSSTDTQYF. CDR3 DNA: TGTGCCAGCAGCTTGGGGGAGACTAGACGAAGCAGCACAGATACGCAGTATTTT.

The gene calls are TRBV3-1 and TRBJ1-5, with D uncertain. The CDR3 totals 12 residues. CDR1 and CDR2 from the germline V gene are LGHDT and YNNKEL (reference sequence). V gave up 5 bases and J gave up 6 bases, with 8 bases separating them. The DNA for the CDR3 is TGTGCCAGCAGCTGGAGGGCTCAGCCCCAGCATTTT. Encoded protein: CASSWRAQPQHF.

The CDR3, as DNA: TGCAGCGTTGCCGGGACAGGGGTCGGCACAGATACGCAGTATTTT. It yields the protein CSVAGTGVGTDTQYF. The chain uses TRBV29-1 and TRBJ2-3, with TRBD1 identical over 10 bases. CDR3 size: 15 residues. Germline V gene data show CDR1 as SQVTM and CDR2 as ANQGSEA. J lost 1 base, V lost 4 bases, and 5 bases had no gene match.

The genes are TRBV24-1 and TRBJ2-7; D is possibly TRBD2 (5 bases). Trimming took 4 bases from V and 0 from J, leaving 15 bases between them. Germline CDR1 reads KGHDR; CDR2 reads SFDVKD. CDR3 length equals 16 residues. The CDR3 reads CATSDPVAYSSYEQYF. In DNA, the CDR3 is TGTGCCACCAGTGACCCCGTAGCGTATAGCTCCTACGAGCAGTACTTC.

The chain links TRBV27 to TRBJ1-2; 8 bases agree with TRBD1. The CDR3 contains 13 residues. CDR1 MNHEY and CDR2 SMNVEV come from the germline V gene (reference sequence). V dropped 4 bases and J dropped 6; count of bases not matched to a gene: 4. The CDR3 loop reads CASSSPTGDGYTF. The CDR3 region has the DNA TGTGCCAGCAGTTCACCGACAGGGGATGGCTACACCTTC.

The rearrangement links TRBV3-1 to TRBJ1-1; perhaps TRBD1 as D (5 bases). CDR3 length: 15 amino acids. Per the germline V gene, CDR1 is LGHDT and CDR2 is YNNKEL (reference sequence). V lost 1 base and J 9 bases, leaving 18 bases between the germline ends. The CDR3 loop is CASSQVLSGRGKAFF. CDR3 nucleotides: TGTGCCAGCAGCCAAGTACTCTCGGGACGGGGTAAAGCTTTCTTT.

The genes are TRBV6-2 or TRBV6-3 and TRBJ1-1; the D is unclear. The V end lost 7 bases, the J end lost 7 bases, and 10 bases lay between the germline ends. Germline V gene lookup returns CDR1 MNHEY and CDR2 SVGEGT. This CDR3 region has 11 residues. The CDR3 bases are TGTGCCAGCAACGACCTTGGTGAAGCTTTCTTT. This codes for CASNDLGEAFF.

V and J are TRBV5-1 and TRBJ2-5; tentatively, D is TRBD1 (6 bases). The V and J ends lost 4 bases and 5 bases respectively, with 15 bases between them. The CDR3 has 14 amino acids. CDR1 and CDR2 (germline): SGHRS, YFSETQ. CDR3 amino acids: CASSKQGWVETQYF. CDR3 in DNA: TGCGCCAGCAGCAAGCAGGGGTGGGTGGAGACCCAGTACTTC.

J is TRBJ1-2 and V is TRBV29-1, with 8 bases that match TRBD1. Per the germline V gene, CDR1 is SQVTM and CDR2 is ANQGSEA. With V trimmed by 4 bases and J by 5 bases, 6 bases remained unmatched. The CDR3 has 13 residues. CDR3 nucleotide sequence: TGCAGCGTTGGAGACAGGGGTTTGTATGGCTACACCTTC. It is translated as CSVGDRGLYGYTF.

The V and J genes are TRBV29-1 and TRBJ1-5; D is possibly TRBD1 (5 bases). V was trimmed by 4 bases and J by 4 bases, leaving 8 bases between them. Per the germline V gene, CDR1 is SQVTM and CDR2 is ANQGSEA. This CDR3 region has 12 residues. This CDR3 is CSVGDQNQPQHF. The CDR3 DNA is TGCAGCGTTGGGGACCAAAATCAGCCCCAGCATTTT.

The rearrangement uses TRBV3-1 and TRBJ2-6; D not resolved. Per the germline V gene, CDR1 is LGHDT and CDR2 is YNNKEL (reference sequence). This CDR3 comprises 14 residues. V was clipped by 2 bases and J by 4 bases, with 6 bases between them. CDR3 sequence (DNA): TGTGCCAGCAGCCAAACGGCCGGGGCCAACGTCCTGACTTTC. Translation: CASSQTAGANVLTF.

A single count supports this clonotype. This sequence joins TRBV2 and TRBJ1-1, with a possible D match to TRBD1 (5 bases). Deletions cut 4 bases from V and 10 bases from J, with 16 bases between. Germline V gene sequence: CDR1 SNHLY, CDR2 FYNNEI. The length of the CDR3 is 13 residues. In DNA, the CDR3 is TGTGCCAGCAGTGCCCCTCGGGGGGAGGTAGCTTTCTTT. It is translated as CASSAPRGEVAFF.

CDR3 sequence (DNA): TGTGCCAGCAGTGTCGCTCGGGGAGATACGCAGTATTTT. Encoded protein: CASSVARGDTQYF. The rearrangement uses TRBV6-4 and TRBJ2-3; D is perhaps TRBD2 (5 bases). The V end was cut by 4 bases, the J end by 5 bases, with 10 bases between. CDR1 and CDR2 (germline): MRHNA, SNTAGT. The CDR3 has 13 amino acids.

This clonotype was counted once. The chain employs TRBV7-2 and TRBJ1-1; D unresolved. The CDR3 covers 15 residues. The germline CDR1 and CDR2 sequences are SGHTA and FQGNSA. V was shortened by 1 base and J by 1 base, with 10 bases between the two germline ends. The CDR3 region is CASSLGIGGNTEAFF. CDR3 nucleotide sequence: TGTGCCAGCAGCTTAGGGATCGGTGGGAACACTGAAGCTTTCTTT.

V and J are TRBV3-1 and TRBJ2-7; possible D gene TRBD2, 6 bases. CDR1 is LGHDT and CDR2 is YNNKEL in the germline V gene (reference sequence). The CDR3 sequence is 14 residues long. Trimming shortened V by 4 bases and J by 3 bases, and 13 bases separated the two germline ends. This chain's CDR3 is CASSPPGLLYEQYF. Here the CDR3 DNA reads TGTGCCAGCAGCCCTCCGGGACTCCTCTACGAGCAGTACTTC.

This clonotype was counted between two and nine times. V and J are TRBV4-1 and TRBJ2-5, with D tentatively TRBD1 (7 bases). V was clipped by 0 bases and J by 5 bases, with 13 bases between them. Germline CDR1 is MGHRA and CDR2 is YSYEKL. The CDR3 loop spans 15 amino acids. The CDR3 region has the DNA TGCGCCAGCAGCCAAGACGTGACAGGGAGGGAGACCCAGTACTTC. Amino acids: CASSQDVTGRETQYF.